These 31 T cell receptor beta chains came from one sample sequenced in a study of T cell changes during pregnancy in multiple sclerosis. The table came from immunoSEQ multiplex PCR; TCRdb's copy has only in-frame clones and leaves some out. The sample comprises 45,000 or so clones, 80% to 90% of which are singletons, and 1% to 1.5% rests with the top ten. The sample in question was CD4+ T cells from peripheral blood mononuclear cells, obtained after pregnancy. These receptors came from a female donor with multiple sclerosis, enrolled in a pregnancy study.

This chain uses TRBV20-1 with TRBJ2-7, with a possible D match to TRBD2 (5 bases). Germline V gene sequence: CDR1 DFQATT, CDR2 SNEGSKA (reference sequence). The CDR3 has 11 residues. V dropped 5 bases and J dropped 3 bases, with 8 bases sitting between them. CDR3 in amino acids: CSAGEHYEQYF. CDR3 in DNA: TGCAGTGCTGGGGAGCACTACGAGCAGTACTTC.

The chain links TRBV7-2 to TRBJ1-2, with D possibly TRBD1 on 6 matching bases. This CDR3 region has 18 residues. The germline V gene encodes CDR1 SGHTA and CDR2 FQGNSA. The V end was cut by 1 base, the J end by 0 bases, with 18 bases between. The CDR3 reads CASSLVPRGGLTNYGYTF. CDR3 sequence (DNA): TGTGCCAGCAGCTTAGTGCCGAGGGGGGGTTTGACTAACTATGGCTACACCTTC. The full variable domain, rest sourced from reference TRBV7-2 and TRBJ1-2, is GAGVSQSPSNKVTEKGKDVELRCDPISGHTALYWYRQSLGQGLEFLIYFQGNSAPDKSGLPSDRFSAERTGGSVSTLTIQRTQQEDSAVYLCASSLVPRGGLTNYGYTFGSGTRLTVV.

This clone was seen once. V usage is TRBV2 and J usage is TRBJ2-2; 8 positions agree with TRBD1. Trimming took 4 bases from V and 7 from J; bases not matched to a gene: 5. Germline CDR1 reads SNHLY; CDR2 reads FYNNEI. The CDR3 has 14 amino acids. This CDR3 reads CASSARGQGGELFF. The DNA for the CDR3 is TGTGCCAGCAGTGCCAGGGGGCAGGGCGGGGAGCTGTTTTTT.

The chain links TRBV9 to TRBJ1-5; maybe TRBD1 (5 bases). This CDR3 spans 15 amino acids. V lost 4 bases to trimming and J lost 4 bases, with 15 bases between them. Germline CDR1 is SGDLS and CDR2 is YYNGEE. The CDR3 nucleotides read TGTGCCAGCAGCCCCGAAGGGCAGGGAAATCAGCCCCAGCATTTT. Its protein product is CASSPEGQGNQPQHF. The variable domain in full, with the rest retrieved from reference TRBV9 and TRBJ1-5, is DSGVTQTPKHLITATGQRVTLRCSPRSGDLSVYWYQQSLDQGLQFLIQYYNGEERAKGNILERFSAQQFPDLHSELNLSSLELGDSALYFCASSPEGQGNQPQHFGDGTRLSIL.

V and J are TRBV5-1 and TRBJ1-5; 8 bases map to TRBD1. The CDR3 extends over 15 amino acids. The germline CDR1 and CDR2 sequences are SGHRS and YFSETQ. Germline trimming cut 0 bases from V and 4 bases from J; bases unmatched to any gene: 3. The CDR3 loop reads CASSLEGTGNQPQHF. DNA for the CDR3: TGCGCCAGCAGCTTGGAGGGGACAGGTAATCAGCCCCAGCATTTT.

The chain recombines TRBV7-2 with TRBJ2-7; a possible D gene is TRBD1 (6 bases). The V end was cut by 6 bases, the J end by 4 bases, with 10 bases between. The CDR3 contains 12 residues. Germline values: CDR1 SGHTA, CDR2 FQGNSA. The CDR3 is CASSLQGYEQYF. The CDR3 DNA is TGTGCCAGCAGTTTACAGGGTTACGAGCAGTACTTC.

This clone was seen a single time. J is TRBJ1-1 and V is TRBV2; TRBD1 agrees at 7 bases. V lost 5 bases, J lost 0 bases, and 3 bases stayed unmatched. The CDR3 has 14 amino acids. The V gene's germline CDR1 is SNHLY and CDR2 FYNNEI. The CDR3 sequence is CASSLQGMNTEAFF. The CDR3 DNA reads as TGTGCCAGCAGTTTACAGGGGATGAACACTGAAGCTTTCTTT.

The genes are TRBV5-5 and TRBJ2-7; D is uncertain. The CDR3 has 11 residues. Between the trimmed V and J ends, which lost 3 bases and 3 bases, there was a span of 4 bases. The V gene's germline CDR1 is SGHKS and CDR2 YYEKEE (reference sequence). The CDR3 protein is CASSWSYEQYF. The CDR3 DNA sequence: TGTGCCAGCAGCTGGAGCTACGAGCAGTACTTC.

This chain uses TRBV28 with TRBJ2-7, with 10 nucleotides matching TRBD1. V lost 8 bases and J lost 0; bases outside the gene matches: 1. The CDR3 sequence is 13 residues long. Germline loops: CDR1 MDHEN, CDR2 SYDVKM. The CDR3, as DNA: TGTGCCAGCGGGGACAGGGGCTCCTACGAGCAGTACTTC. Encoded protein: CASGDRGSYEQYF.

This clone showed up just once. The chain uses TRBV5-1 and TRBJ1-1, with 9 bases lining up with TRBD1. V lost 5 bases and J lost 5; bases outside the gene matches: 10. The CDR3 consists of 15 residues. Germline CDR1 and CDR2: SGHRS and YFSETQ. CDR3 sequence (DNA): TGCGCCAGCAGTAACCTACAGGGGGCCGGGACTGAAGCTTTCTTT. The encoded protein is CASSNLQGAGTEAFF.

The V and J genes are TRBV19 and TRBJ2-1; 8 bases map to TRBD2. Germline V CDR1 and CDR2: LNHDA, SQIVND (reference sequence). This CDR3 is built from 13 residues. V lost 6 bases, J lost 13 bases, and 11 bases stayed unmatched. CDR3 region: CASSNERGKIQFF. The CDR3 DNA is TGTGCCAGTAGCAACGAGCGGGGGAAAATCCAGTTCTTC.

The rearrangement links TRBV11-2 to TRBJ2-1; 10 nucleotides match TRBD2. The CDR3 consists of 15 residues. The germline V gene has CDR1 SGHAT and CDR2 FQNNGV. V trimming: 2 bases; J trimming: 4 bases; junction bases outside the gene matches: 2. The CDR3 DNA follows: TGTGCCAGCAGCTTAAGGACTAGCGGATACAATGAGCAGTTCTTC. This translates into CASSLRTSGYNEQFF.

V is TRBV5-1 and J is TRBJ2-3; 11 positions agree with TRBD2. With V trimmed by 4 bases and J by 5 bases, 3 bases remained unmatched. Looked up from germline, CDR1 is SGHRS and CDR2 is YFSETQ. The CDR3 is 14 residues long. The CDR3, as DNA: TGCGCCAGCAGCAACGGACTAGCGGGAGATACGCAGTATTTT. This translates into CASSNGLAGDTQYF.

The chain is built from TRBV10-3 and TRBJ2-7, with a tentative D call TRBD2 (5 bases). CDR1 is ENHRY, CDR2 SYGVKD, per germline. V was cut by 7 bases and J by 3 bases, with 16 bases left in between. CDR3 size: 14 residues. CDR3 sequence reads: CAINRGEVGYEQYF. The DNA for the CDR3 is TGTGCCATCAACCGGGGTGAGGTTGGCTACGAGCAGTACTTC.

The J gene is TRBJ1-1, the V gene TRBV7-9; no firm D call. Germline V gives CDR1 SEHNR, CDR2 FQNEAQ (reference sequence). The V and J ends lost 2 bases and 1 base respectively, with 8 bases between them. The CDR3 extends over 14 amino acids. The chain's CDR3 is CASSLSGGNTEAFF. CDR3 nucleotide sequence: TGTGCCAGCAGCTTATCCGGCGGGAACACTGAAGCTTTCTTT.

This clone was recorded only once. V is TRBV5-4 and J is TRBJ2-2, with D possibly matching TRBD2 (5 bases). Trimming left V 4 bases short and J 7 bases short, with 20 bases between. Germline loops: CDR1 SGHNT, CDR2 YYREEE (reference sequence). This CDR3 comprises 16 residues. The CDR3: CASSTELVGLGGELFF. CDR3 coding DNA: TGTGCCAGCAGCACCGAACTAGTGGGGTTGGGCGGGGAGCTGTTTTTT.

The gene calls are TRBV4-3 and TRBJ1-2; D uncertain. V was cut by 1 base and J by 8 bases, with 14 bases left in between. The V gene's germline CDR1 is LGHNA and CDR2 YSLEER. CDR3 length: 14 residues. CDR3 DNA: TGCGCCAGCAGCCAAGCTCTACCCACAGAGGGCTACACCTTC. Protein product: CASSQALPTEGYTF.

J is TRBJ2-7 and V is TRBV5-1, with D unresolved. The CDR3 is 15 residues long. The germline V gene encodes CDR1 SGHRS and CDR2 YFSETQ. V gave up 7 bases and J gave up 6 bases, with 23 bases separating them. The chain's CDR3 is CASSAGTGAQGEQYF. CDR3 bases: TGCGCCAGCTCAGCCGGAACCGGAGCGCAAGGCGAGCAGTACTTC.

The chain has TRBV5-4 and TRBJ2-1, with TRBD2 matching over 9 bases. This CDR3 region has 14 residues. With V trimmed by 4 bases and J by 6 bases, 5 bases remained unmatched. Germline V gives CDR1 SGHNT, CDR2 YYREEE (reference sequence). CDR3 loop: CASSAGLAGNEQFF. In nucleotides, the CDR3 is TGTGCCAGCAGCGCGGGACTAGCTGGCAATGAGCAGTTCTTC.

The CDR3 sequence is CASSDSGLPGYGYNEQFF. The CDR3 DNA reads as TGTGCCAGCAGTGACTCAGGGCTTCCAGGGTACGGATACAATGAGCAGTTCTTC. This chain connects TRBV6-4 to TRBJ2-1; TRBD1 might be the D (5 bases). Germline assignment: CDR1 MRHNA and CDR2 SNTAGT. The CDR3 runs 18 residues. V lost 0 bases to trimming and J lost 4 bases, with 19 bases between them.

This chain uses TRBV7-3 with TRBJ2-1; TRBD2 matches 11 bases. Germline trimming cut 4 bases from V and 3 bases from J; bases unmatched to any gene: 2. CDR1 is SGHTA and CDR2 is FQGTGA in the germline V gene. This CDR3 is 15 amino acids long. CDR3 DNA: TGTGCCAGCAGCTCCGGGACTAGCGGCTACAATGAGCAGTTCTTC. It translates to CASSSGTSGYNEQFF.

This clone showed up just once. The chain couples TRBV5-1 to TRBJ2-1, with D possibly matching TRBD1 (5 bases). Trimming pared 2 bases from V and 4 bases from J, leaving 10 bases between. Germline V gene lookup returns CDR1 SGHRS and CDR2 YFSETQ. The CDR3 extends over 14 amino acids. CDR3 residues: CASSLVTDYNEQFF. In DNA form, the CDR3 reads TGCGCCAGCAGCTTAGTGACAGATTACAATGAGCAGTTCTTC. Variable domain in full (rest from reference TRBV5-1 and TRBJ2-1): KAGVTQTPRYLIKTRGQQVTLSCSPISGHRSVSWYQQTPGQGLQFLFEYFSETQRNKGNFPGRFSGRQFSNSRSEMNVSTLELGDSALYLCASSLVTDYNEQFFGPGTRLTVL.

This chain links TRBV2 with TRBJ1-4; TRBD1 aligns across 9 bases. The CDR3 sequence is 13 residues long. Germline values: CDR1 SNHLY, CDR2 FYNNEI. V dropped 10 bases and J dropped 7; count of bases not matched to a gene: 7. The CDR3, as DNA: TGTGCCACCGGGACAGGGTCTCGTGAAAAACTGTTTTTT. This encodes CATGTGSREKLFF.

This chain links TRBV19 with TRBJ1-1, with 7 bases that match TRBD1. There are 13 residues in the CDR3. The V and J ends lost 4 bases and 3 bases, in that order; junction bases with no gene match: 2. Germline V gene sequence: CDR1 LNHDA, CDR2 SQIVND (reference sequence). CDR3: CASSTQGDTEAFF. The CDR3, as DNA: TGTGCCAGTAGTACCCAGGGGGACACTGAAGCTTTCTTT.

The chain links TRBV7-2 to TRBJ1-2; D is perhaps TRBD1 (5 bases). Trimming took off 1 base at V and 4 bases at J, with 7 bases between the two ends. The CDR3 extends over 13 amino acids. Germline loops: CDR1 SGHTA, CDR2 FQGNSA. The CDR3 coding sequence is TGTGCCAGCAGCTTAGAAACAGGCTATGGCTACACCTTC. As protein: CASSLETGYGYTF.

The genes are TRBV7-9 and TRBJ2-4; 8 bases are shared with TRBD2. The CDR3 loop spans 17 amino acids. Looked up from germline, CDR1 is SEHNR and CDR2 is FQNEAQ (reference sequence). Trimming at V came to 2 bases and at J to 4 bases, leaving 10 bases not matched to a gene. The chain's CDR3 is CASSLHTPAGEKNIQYF. Written as DNA, the CDR3 is TGTGCCAGCAGCTTACATACCCCAGCGGGAGAGAAAAACATTCAGTACTTC.

The chain employs TRBV2 and TRBJ1-2; perhaps TRBD1 as D (6 bases). CDR1 and CDR2 (germline): SNHLY, FYNNEI. Trimming left V 4 bases short and J 8 bases short, with 17 bases between. The CDR3 covers 14 residues. The CDR3: CASSGVRGNSGYTF. The CDR3 DNA reads TGTGCCAGCAGTGGTGTCAGGGGAAATAGCGGCTACACCTTC.

The chain links TRBV11-1 to TRBJ1-4; 9 bases match TRBD1. The trim removed 5 bases at V and 6 bases at J, leaving 4 bases unmatched. This CDR3 comprises 14 residues. Germline values: CDR1 SGHAT, CDR2 FQDESV (reference sequence). The CDR3 spells CASSLGQGHEKLFF. The CDR3 DNA reads as TGTGCCAGCAGCCTTGGACAGGGGCATGAAAAACTGTTTTTT.

The chain has TRBV18 and TRBJ1-1; D call uncertain. Germline V gives CDR1 KGHSH, CDR2 LQKENI. The V end was cut by 3 bases, the J end by 3 bases, with 11 bases between. The CDR3 is 14 residues long. CDR3 loop: CASSPAHSYTEAFF. The CDR3 nucleotides are TGTGCCAGCTCACCTGCCCACAGCTACACTGAAGCTTTCTTT.

J is TRBJ1-5 and V is TRBV30; 8 bases are a match to TRBD1. Trimming took 0 bases from V and 5 from J; bases not matched to a gene: 3. The CDR3 is 14 residues long. CDR1 and CDR2 from the germline V gene are GTSNPN and SVGIG (reference sequence). The chain's CDR3 is CAWSVGTGHQPQHF. DNA for the CDR3: TGTGCCTGGAGTGTTGGGACAGGACATCAGCCCCAGCATTTT.

CDR3 in amino acids: CASSMVGGSNTEAFF. The CDR3, as DNA: TGTGCCAGTAGTATGGTAGGAGGGTCTAACACTGAAGCTTTCTTT. The chain is built from TRBV19 and TRBJ1-1; no clear D gene. The length of the CDR3 is 15 residues. V dropped 3 bases and J dropped 2 bases, with 13 bases sitting between them. CDR1 is LNHDA, CDR2 SQIVND, per germline (reference sequence).